This paragraph reports one TCR beta chain. Participant-given clinical history determined each cohort assignment. Original handling: Estimation of nucleated cell counts relied on the amplification of reference gene primers. The repertoire was sequenced with immunoSEQ multiplex PCR; TCRdb's copy has only in-frame clones and lacks some. V and J calls plus clone size are reproduced from that table; the DNA served to infer D and trimming. This table holds 260,000 or so clones, roughly 85% found once. These data are taken from a study of blood T cell repertoires in COVID-19. The overall study: Researchers got acute and convalescent COVID-19 samples from the United States, Italy and Spain.

This CDR3 contains 16 residues. Looked up from germline, CDR1 is GTSNPN and CDR2 is SVGIG (reference sequence). V lost 2 bases and J 2 bases, leaving 16 bases between the germline ends. Material: PBMCs or T cells enriched from blood (not recorded which). This sequence originates from a woman between 45 and 60 years old who had recovered from COVID-19. This chain links TRBV30 with TRBJ1-5; D possibly corresponds to TRBD1 (6 bases). Written as DNA, the CDR3 is TGTGCCTGGAGTCCTCGGGGGGGGGCCCGCAATCAGCCCCAGCATTTT. Translating it yields CAWSPRGGARNQPQHF.